This entry lists 15 T cell receptor beta chains sequenced from one sample in a study of shared clonotypes between healthy human individuals. Sequencing was performed with immunoSEQ multiplex PCR; in TCRdb, only in-frame clones are kept and a portion is missing. The sample lists over a million clones, 78% occurring once. The sample taken for sequencing was memory CD4+ T cells from PBMCs. Subset denoted: CD45RA-negative fraction. Receptors were obtained from a man aged 18 to 29 in good health. Some clones in this sample may be carry-over from other donors' samples.

The chain couples TRBV5-1 to TRBJ2-1; 9 nucleotides line up with TRBD2. The CDR3 consists of 15 residues. Losses at the gene ends were 0 bases for V and 7 bases for J; bases not matched to a gene: 5. CDR1 and CDR2 from the germline V gene are SGHRS and YFSETQ. The CDR3 DNA sequence: TGCGCCAGCAGCTTGGTAGCGGGAGCAGAAAATGAGCAGTTCTTC. It codes for CASSLVAGAENEQFF.

The chain employs TRBV6-6 and TRBJ1-4; TRBD1 agrees at 7 bases. With 5 bases clipped from V and 8 bases from J, the junction kept 8 bases outside the gene matches. This CDR3 comprises 14 residues. Germline CDR1 and CDR2: MNHNY and SVGAGI (reference sequence). In DNA form, the CDR3 reads TGTGCCAGCAGTCTTAACCGGGACAGCGAAAAACTGTTTTTT. It is translated as CASSLNRDSEKLFF.

The chain joins TRBV5-6 to TRBJ1-4; 8 bases map to TRBD1. V was pared by 0 bases and J by 0 bases, with 4 bases of the junction left unmatched. CDR3 length equals 17 residues. The germline gives CDR1 SGHDT, CDR2 YYEEEE. The CDR3, as DNA: TGTGCCAGCAGCTTGGGACAGGGGAGGGCAACTAATGAAAAACTGTTTTTT. Encoded protein: CASSLGQGRATNEKLFF.

The J gene is TRBJ2-6, the V gene TRBV11-2; D not certain. Germline CDR1 SGHAT, CDR2 FQNNGV. Between the trimmed V and J ends, which lost 7 bases and 0 bases, there was a span of 22 bases. The CDR3 contains 19 residues. CDR3 sequence reads: CASILKSSQLYSGANVLTF. The CDR3 DNA follows: TGTGCCAGCATTCTCAAGTCTTCCCAGCTTTACTCTGGGGCCAACGTCCTGACTTTC.

The chain recombines TRBV29-1 with TRBJ1-2, with D possibly being TRBD1 (6 bases). CDR1 SQVTM and CDR2 ANQGSEA come from the germline V gene. This CDR3 spans 12 amino acids. V lost 6 bases and J lost 4, with 12 bases in between. In DNA form, the CDR3 reads TGCAGCGTAGGGAAGGGGGGCTATGGCTACACCTTC. Translation: CSVGKGGYGYTF.

The chain joins TRBV2 to TRBJ2-1; D perhaps matches TRBD1 (6 bases). CDR1 SNHLY and CDR2 FYNNEI come from the germline V gene. V was cut by 7 bases and J by 6 bases, with 10 bases left in between. The CDR3 runs to 12 residues. CDR3 DNA: TGTGCCAGCAACCTAGGGGGCAATGAGCAGTTCTTC. Translation gives CASNLGGNEQFF.

V is TRBV11-1 and J is TRBJ2-6; no clear D. The V and J ends lost 4 bases and 0 bases respectively, with 13 bases between them. The CDR3 covers 17 residues. Looked up from germline, CDR1 is SGHAT and CDR2 is FQDESV (reference sequence). This chain's CDR3 is CASSSRPSISGANVLTF. CDR3 coding DNA: TGTGCCAGCAGCTCCCGACCCAGTATCTCTGGGGCCAACGTCCTGACTTTC.

This clone was counted a few times. This CDR3 is CASKSGQGAPREQFF. CDR3 coding DNA: TGTGCCAGCAAATCGGGACAGGGGGCCCCCAGGGAGCAGTTCTTC. The gene calls are TRBV2 and TRBJ2-1, with 12 bases that match TRBD1. V lost 7 bases and J lost 10; bases outside the gene matches: 11. The germline CDR1 and CDR2 sequences are SNHLY and FYNNEI. This CDR3 contains 15 residues.

The chain uses TRBV7-9 and TRBJ1-5; no firm D call. CDR3 size: 14 residues. Looked up from germline, CDR1 is SEHNR and CDR2 is FQNEAQ (reference sequence). V was shortened by 5 bases and J by 2 bases, with 10 bases between the two germline ends. CDR3 amino acids: CASSAGGGNQPQHF. DNA for the CDR3: TGTGCCAGCAGCGCGGGTGGGGGCAATCAGCCCCAGCATTTT.

The V and J genes are TRBV6-1 and TRBJ1-1, with 7 nucleotides matching TRBD1. Losses at the gene ends were 6 bases for V and 1 base for J; bases not matched to a gene: 5. The germline V gene encodes CDR1 MNHNS and CDR2 SASEGT. The CDR3 loop spans 14 amino acids. The CDR3 reads CASRLTGRNTEAFF. CDR3 sequence (DNA): TGTGCCAGCAGGCTGACAGGGAGGAACACTGAAGCTTTCTTT.

This chain uses TRBV11-3 with TRBJ2-1, with 7 bases matching TRBD2. In germline, CDR1 is SGHNT, CDR2 YENEEA. V lost 2 bases and J lost 0; bases outside the gene matches: 7. The CDR3 runs to 17 residues. This CDR3 is CASSLSWGGSSYNEQFF. The CDR3 region has the DNA TGTGCCAGCAGCTTAAGCTGGGGCGGGAGCTCCTACAATGAGCAGTTCTTC.

V and J are TRBV7-2 and TRBJ1-1; 8 bases fit TRBD1. Per germline, CDR1 SGHTA and CDR2 FQGNSA. V lost 3 bases, J lost 4 bases, and 10 bases stayed unmatched. This CDR3 spans 16 amino acids. The CDR3 region is CASSFQGAGTATEAFF. In DNA form, the CDR3 reads TGTGCCAGCAGCTTCCAGGGGGCGGGCACGGCCACTGAAGCTTTCTTT. The full variable domain, in which reference TRBV7-2 and TRBJ1-1 provide the parts outside the CDR3, is GAGVSQSPSNKVTEKGKDVELRCDPISGHTALYWYRQSLGQGLEFLIYFQGNSAPDKSGLPSDRFSAERTGGSVSTLTIQRTQQEDSAVYLCASSFQGAGTATEAFFGQGTRLTVV.

The chain is built from TRBV15 and TRBJ2-7, with a weak D call TRBD2 (7 bases). Between the trimmed V and J ends, which lost 0 bases and 3 bases, there was a span of 18 bases. The CDR3 loop spans 17 amino acids. The germline gives CDR1 LNHNV, CDR2 YYDKDF (reference sequence). CDR3 in amino acids: CATSRDLRGRLGYEQYF. The CDR3 coding sequence is TGTGCCACCAGCAGAGATCTGCGGGGGCGCCTCGGCTACGAGCAGTACTTC.

V usage is TRBV11-2 and J usage is TRBJ2-1; D remains ambiguous. Trimming shortened V by 0 bases and J by 9 bases, and 12 bases separated the two germline ends. From germline, CDR1 is SGHAT and CDR2 FQNNGV. This CDR3 has 14 amino acids. The CDR3 DNA follows: TGTGCCAGCAGCTTAGATAATCCGGGCACTGAGCAGTTCTTC. Its translation is CASSLDNPGTEQFF.

The chain recombines TRBV27 with TRBJ1-2; 8 bases fit TRBD1. Germline CDR1 is MNHEY and CDR2 is SMNVEV (reference sequence). V was pared by 6 bases and J by 2 bases, with 8 bases of the junction left unmatched. The CDR3 covers 15 residues. The CDR3 here is CASRYRTGRNYGYTF. CDR3 coding DNA: TGTGCCAGCAGATACCGGACAGGGCGCAACTATGGCTACACCTTC.